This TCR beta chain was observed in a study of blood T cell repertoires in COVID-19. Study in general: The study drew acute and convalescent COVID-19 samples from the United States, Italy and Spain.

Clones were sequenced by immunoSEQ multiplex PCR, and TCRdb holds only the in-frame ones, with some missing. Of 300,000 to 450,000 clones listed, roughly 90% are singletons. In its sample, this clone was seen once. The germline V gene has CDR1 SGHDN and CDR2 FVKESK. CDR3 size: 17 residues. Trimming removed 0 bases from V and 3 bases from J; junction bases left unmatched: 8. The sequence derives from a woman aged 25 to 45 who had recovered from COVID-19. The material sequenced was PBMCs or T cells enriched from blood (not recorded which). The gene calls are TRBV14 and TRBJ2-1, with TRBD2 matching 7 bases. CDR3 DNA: TGTGCCAGCAGCCAAGATACGACGGGGGGTTTCTACAATGAGCAGTTCTTC. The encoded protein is CASSQDTTGGFYNEQFF.